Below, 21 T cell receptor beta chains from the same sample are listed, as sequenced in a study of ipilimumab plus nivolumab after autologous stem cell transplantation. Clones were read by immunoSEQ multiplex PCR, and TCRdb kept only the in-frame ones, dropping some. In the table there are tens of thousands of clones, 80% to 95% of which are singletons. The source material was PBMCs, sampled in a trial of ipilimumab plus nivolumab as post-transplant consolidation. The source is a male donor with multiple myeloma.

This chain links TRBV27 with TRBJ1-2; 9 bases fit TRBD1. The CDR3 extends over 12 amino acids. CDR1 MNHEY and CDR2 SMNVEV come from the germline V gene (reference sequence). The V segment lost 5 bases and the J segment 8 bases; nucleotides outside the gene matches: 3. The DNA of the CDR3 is TGTGCCAGCAGTGGACAGGGGTACGGCTACACCTTC. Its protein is CASSGQGYGYTF.

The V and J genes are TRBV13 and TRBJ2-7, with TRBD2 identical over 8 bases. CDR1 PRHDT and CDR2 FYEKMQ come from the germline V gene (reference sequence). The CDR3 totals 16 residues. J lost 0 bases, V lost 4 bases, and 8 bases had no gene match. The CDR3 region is CASSSIGGASSYEQYF. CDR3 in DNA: TGTGCCAGCAGCTCCATCGGGGGGGCCTCCTCCTACGAGCAGTACTTC. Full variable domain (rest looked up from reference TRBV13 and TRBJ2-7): AAGVIQSPRHLIKEKRETATLKCYPIPRHDTVYWYQQGPGQDPQFLISFYEKMQSDKGSIPDRFSAQQFSDYHSELNMSSLELGDSALYFCASSSIGGASSYEQYFGPGTRLTVT.

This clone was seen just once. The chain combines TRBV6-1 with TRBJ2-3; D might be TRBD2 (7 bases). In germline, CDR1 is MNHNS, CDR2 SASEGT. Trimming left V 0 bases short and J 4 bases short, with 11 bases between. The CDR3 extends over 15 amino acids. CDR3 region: CASSEAGGLADTQYF. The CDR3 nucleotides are TGTGCCAGCAGTGAAGCGGGGGGGCTGGCAGATACGCAGTATTTT.

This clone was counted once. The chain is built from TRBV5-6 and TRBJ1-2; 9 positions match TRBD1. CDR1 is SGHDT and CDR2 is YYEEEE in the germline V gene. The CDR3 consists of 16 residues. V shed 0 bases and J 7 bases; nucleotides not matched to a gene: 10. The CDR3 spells CASSLGTGVLVGGYTF. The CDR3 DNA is TGTGCCAGCAGCTTGGGGACAGGGGTACTAGTGGGTGGCTACACCTTC. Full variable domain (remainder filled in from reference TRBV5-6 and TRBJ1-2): DAGVTQSPTHLIKTRGQQVTLRCSPKSGHDTVSWYQQALGQGPQFIFQYYEEEERQRGNFPDRFSGHQFPNYSSELNVNALLLGDSALYLCASSLGTGVLVGGYTFGSGTRLTVV.

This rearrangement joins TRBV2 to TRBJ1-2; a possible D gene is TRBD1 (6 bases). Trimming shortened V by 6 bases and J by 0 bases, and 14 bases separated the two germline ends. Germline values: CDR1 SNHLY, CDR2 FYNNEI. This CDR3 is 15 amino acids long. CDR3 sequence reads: CASRARQDANYGYTF. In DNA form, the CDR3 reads TGTGCCAGCAGGGCCCGACAGGACGCTAACTATGGCTACACCTTC.

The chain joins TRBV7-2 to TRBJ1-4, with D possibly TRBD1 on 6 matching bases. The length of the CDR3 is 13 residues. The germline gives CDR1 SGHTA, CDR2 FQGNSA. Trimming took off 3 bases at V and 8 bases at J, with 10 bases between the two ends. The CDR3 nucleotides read TGTGCCAGCAGCTTCGCAGGGGAGGAAAAACTGTTTTTT. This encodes CASSFAGEEKLFF.

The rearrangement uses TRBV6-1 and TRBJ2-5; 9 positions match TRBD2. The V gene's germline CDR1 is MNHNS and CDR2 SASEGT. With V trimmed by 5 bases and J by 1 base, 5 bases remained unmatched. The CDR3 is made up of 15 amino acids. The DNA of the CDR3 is TGTGCCAGCAGTTCCGCGCGGGGGGGCCAAGAGACCCAGTACTTC. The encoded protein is CASSSARGGQETQYF.

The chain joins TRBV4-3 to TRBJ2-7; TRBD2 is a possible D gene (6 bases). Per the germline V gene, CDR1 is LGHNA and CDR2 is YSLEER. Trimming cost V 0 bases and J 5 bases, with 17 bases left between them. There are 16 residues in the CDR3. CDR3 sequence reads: CASSQDRAGIVDEQYF. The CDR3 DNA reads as TGCGCCAGCAGCCAAGATCGGGCGGGAATCGTAGACGAGCAGTACTTC.

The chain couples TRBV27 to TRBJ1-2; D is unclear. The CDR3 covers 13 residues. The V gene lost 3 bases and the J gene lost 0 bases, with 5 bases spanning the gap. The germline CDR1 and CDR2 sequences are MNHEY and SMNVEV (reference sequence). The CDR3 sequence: CASSFTANYGYTF. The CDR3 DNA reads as TGTGCCAGCAGTTTTACGGCTAACTATGGCTACACCTTC.

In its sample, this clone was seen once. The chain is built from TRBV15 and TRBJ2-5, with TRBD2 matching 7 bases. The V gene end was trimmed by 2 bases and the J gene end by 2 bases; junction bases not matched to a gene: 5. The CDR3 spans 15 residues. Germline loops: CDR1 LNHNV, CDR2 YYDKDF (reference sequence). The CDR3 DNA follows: TGTGCCACCAGCAGATCCGCTAGCGGTCAAGAGACCCAGTACTTC. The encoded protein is CATSRSASGQETQYF.

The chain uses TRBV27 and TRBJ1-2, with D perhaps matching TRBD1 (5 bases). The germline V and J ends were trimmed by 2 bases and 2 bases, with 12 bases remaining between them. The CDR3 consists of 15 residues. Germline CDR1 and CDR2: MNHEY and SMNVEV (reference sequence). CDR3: CASSLQGPLNYGYTF. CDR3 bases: TGTGCCAGCAGTTTACAGGGACCCCTAAACTATGGCTACACCTTC.

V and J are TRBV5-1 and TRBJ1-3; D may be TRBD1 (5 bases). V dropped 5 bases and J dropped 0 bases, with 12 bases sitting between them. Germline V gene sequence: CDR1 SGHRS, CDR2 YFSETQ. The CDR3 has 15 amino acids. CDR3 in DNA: TGCGCCAGCAGACGGGACGGATCCTCTGGAAACACCATATATTTT. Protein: CASRRDGSSGNTIYF.

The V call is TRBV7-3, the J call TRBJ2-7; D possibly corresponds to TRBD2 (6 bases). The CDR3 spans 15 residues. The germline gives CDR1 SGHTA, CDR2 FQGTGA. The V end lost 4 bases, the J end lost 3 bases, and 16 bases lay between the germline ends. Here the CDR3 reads CASSSGGFIGYEQYF. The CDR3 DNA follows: TGTGCCAGCAGCTCCGGAGGGTTTATTGGCTACGAGCAGTACTTC. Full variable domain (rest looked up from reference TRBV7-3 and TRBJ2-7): GAGVSQTPSNKVTEKGKYVELRCDPISGHTALYWYRQSLGQGPEFLIYFQGTGAADDSGLPNDRFFAVRPEGSVSTLKIQRTERGDSAVYLCASSSGGFIGYEQYFGPGTRLTVT.

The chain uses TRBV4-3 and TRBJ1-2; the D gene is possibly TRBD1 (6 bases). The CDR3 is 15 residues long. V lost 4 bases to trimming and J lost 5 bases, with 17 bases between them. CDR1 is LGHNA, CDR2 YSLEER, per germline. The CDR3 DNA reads TGCGCCAGCAGCCCAGGGCAGGGGATGACTTATGGCTACACCTTC. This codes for CASSPGQGMTYGYTF.

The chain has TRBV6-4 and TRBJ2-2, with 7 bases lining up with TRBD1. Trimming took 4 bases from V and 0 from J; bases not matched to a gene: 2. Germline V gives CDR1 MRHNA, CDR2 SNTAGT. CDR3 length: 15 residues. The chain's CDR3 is CASSVDRANTGELFF. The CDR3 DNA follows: TGTGCCAGCAGTGTCGACAGGGCGAACACCGGGGAGCTGTTTTTT.

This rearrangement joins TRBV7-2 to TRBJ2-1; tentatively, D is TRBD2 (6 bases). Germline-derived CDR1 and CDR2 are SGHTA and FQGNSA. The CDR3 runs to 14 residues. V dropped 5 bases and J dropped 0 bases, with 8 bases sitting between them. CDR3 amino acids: CASSGGTSYNEQFF. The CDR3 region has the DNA TGTGCCAGCAGCGGGGGGACCTCCTACAATGAGCAGTTCTTC.

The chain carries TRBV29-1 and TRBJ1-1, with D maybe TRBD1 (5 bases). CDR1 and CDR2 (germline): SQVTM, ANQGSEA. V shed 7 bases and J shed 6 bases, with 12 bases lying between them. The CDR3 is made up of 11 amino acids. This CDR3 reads CSGREEAEAFF. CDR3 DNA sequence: TGCAGCGGCAGGGAAGAGGCTGAAGCTTTCTTT.

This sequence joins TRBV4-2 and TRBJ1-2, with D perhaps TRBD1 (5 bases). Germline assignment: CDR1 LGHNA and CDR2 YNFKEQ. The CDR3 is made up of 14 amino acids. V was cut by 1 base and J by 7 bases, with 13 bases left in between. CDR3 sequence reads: CASSQVAGCCGYTF. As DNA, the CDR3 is TGTGCCAGCAGCCAAGTGGCAGGGTGTTGTGGCTACACCTTC.

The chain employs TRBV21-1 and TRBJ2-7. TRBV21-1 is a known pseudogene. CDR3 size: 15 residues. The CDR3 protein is CASSKVASTYYEQYF. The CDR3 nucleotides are TGTGCCAGCAGCAAAGTGGCCAGTACCTACTACGAGCAGTACTTC.

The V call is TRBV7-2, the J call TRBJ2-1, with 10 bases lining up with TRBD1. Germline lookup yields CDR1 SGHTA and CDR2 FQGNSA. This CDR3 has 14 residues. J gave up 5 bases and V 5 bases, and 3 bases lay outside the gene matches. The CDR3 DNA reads TGTGCCAGCAGCCGGGACAGGGGTGACAATGAGCAGTTCTTC. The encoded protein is CASSRDRGDNEQFF.

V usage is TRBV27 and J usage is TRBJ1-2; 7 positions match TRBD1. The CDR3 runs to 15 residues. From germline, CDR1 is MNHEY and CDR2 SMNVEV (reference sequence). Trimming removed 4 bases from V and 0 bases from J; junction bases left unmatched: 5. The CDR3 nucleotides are TGTGCCAGCAGTTCCCCGGGGACAGCTAACTATGGCTACACCTTC. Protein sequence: CASSSPGTANYGYTF.